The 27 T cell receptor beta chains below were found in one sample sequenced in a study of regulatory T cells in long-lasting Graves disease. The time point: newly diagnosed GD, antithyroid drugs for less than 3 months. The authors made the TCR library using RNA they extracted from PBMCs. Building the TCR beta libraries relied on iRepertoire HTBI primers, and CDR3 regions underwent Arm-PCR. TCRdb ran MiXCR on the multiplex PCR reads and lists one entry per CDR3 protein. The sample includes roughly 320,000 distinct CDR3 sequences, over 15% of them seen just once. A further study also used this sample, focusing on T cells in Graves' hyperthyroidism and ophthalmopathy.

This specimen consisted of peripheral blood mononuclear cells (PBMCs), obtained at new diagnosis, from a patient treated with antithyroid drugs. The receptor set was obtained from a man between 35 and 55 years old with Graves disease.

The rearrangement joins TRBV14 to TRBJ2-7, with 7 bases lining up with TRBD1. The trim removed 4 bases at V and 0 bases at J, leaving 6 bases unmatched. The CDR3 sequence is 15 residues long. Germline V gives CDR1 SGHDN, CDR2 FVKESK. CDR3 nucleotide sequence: TGTGCCAGCAGCCCAGACAGGGCCCGCTCCTACGAGCAGTACTTC. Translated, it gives CASSPDRARSYEQYF.

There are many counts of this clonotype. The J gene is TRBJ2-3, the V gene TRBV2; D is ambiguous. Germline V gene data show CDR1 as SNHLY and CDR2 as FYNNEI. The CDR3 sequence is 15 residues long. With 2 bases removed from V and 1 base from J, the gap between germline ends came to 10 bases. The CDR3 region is CASSERSKGTDTQYF. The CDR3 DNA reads TGTGCCAGCAGTGAACGTAGTAAGGGCACAGATACGCAGTATTTT.

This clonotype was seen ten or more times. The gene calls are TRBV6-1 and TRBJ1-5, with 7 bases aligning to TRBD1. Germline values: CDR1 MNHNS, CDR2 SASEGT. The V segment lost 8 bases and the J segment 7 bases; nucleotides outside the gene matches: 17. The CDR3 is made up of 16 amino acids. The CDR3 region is CASLYRGHSPGQPQHF. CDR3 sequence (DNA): TGTGCCAGCCTTTACAGGGGTCACAGCCCGGGGCAGCCCCAGCATTTT.

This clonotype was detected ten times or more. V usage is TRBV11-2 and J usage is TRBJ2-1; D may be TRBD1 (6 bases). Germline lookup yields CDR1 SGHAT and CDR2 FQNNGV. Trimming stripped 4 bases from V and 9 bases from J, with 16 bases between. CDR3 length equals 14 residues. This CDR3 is CASSSDWGLGEQFF. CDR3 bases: TGTGCCAGCAGCTCTGATTGGGGGCTCGGTGAGCAGTTCTTC.

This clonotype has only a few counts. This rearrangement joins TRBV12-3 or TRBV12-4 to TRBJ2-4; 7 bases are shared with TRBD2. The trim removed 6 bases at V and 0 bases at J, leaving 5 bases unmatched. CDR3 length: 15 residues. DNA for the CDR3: TGTGCCAGCAGACAGAGCGGGGTAGCCAAAAACATTCAGTACTTC. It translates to CASRQSGVAKNIQYF.

The CDR3 here is CATSRETLSRLLLLGNSPLHF. The CDR3 DNA is TGTGCCACCAGCAGAGAAACGTTAAGCCGACTGCTTCTTTTAGGAAATTCACCCCTCCACTTT. V gene TRBV15 combines with J gene TRBJ1-6; D gene unclear. The CDR3 spans 21 residues. The ends were cut back, 0 bases at V and 7 bases at J, with 28 bases in the middle. The germline V gene encodes CDR1 LNHNV and CDR2 YYDKDF (reference sequence).

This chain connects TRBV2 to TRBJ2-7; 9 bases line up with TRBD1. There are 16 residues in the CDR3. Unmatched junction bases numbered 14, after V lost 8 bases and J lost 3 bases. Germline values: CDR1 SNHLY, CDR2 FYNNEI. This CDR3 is CASRPPFDRGDYEQYF. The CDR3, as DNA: TGTGCCAGCCGCCCACCCTTTGACAGGGGGGACTACGAGCAGTACTTC.

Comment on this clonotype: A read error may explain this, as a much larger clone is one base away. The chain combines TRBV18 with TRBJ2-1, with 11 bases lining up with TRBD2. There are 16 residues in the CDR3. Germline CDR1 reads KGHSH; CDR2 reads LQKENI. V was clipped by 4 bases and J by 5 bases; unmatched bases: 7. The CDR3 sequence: CASSRNSGGGHNEQFF. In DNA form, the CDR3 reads TGTGCCAGCTCACGTAATAGCGGGGGGGGCCACAATGAGCAGTTCTTC.

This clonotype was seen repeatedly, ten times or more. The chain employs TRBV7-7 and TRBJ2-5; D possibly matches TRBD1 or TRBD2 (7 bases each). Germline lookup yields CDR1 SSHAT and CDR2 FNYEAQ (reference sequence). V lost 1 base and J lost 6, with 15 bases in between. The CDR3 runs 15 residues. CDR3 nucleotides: TGTGCCAGCAGCTTAGGACAGGGAGGGCGTCAGACCCAGTACTTC. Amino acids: CASSLGQGGRQTQYF.

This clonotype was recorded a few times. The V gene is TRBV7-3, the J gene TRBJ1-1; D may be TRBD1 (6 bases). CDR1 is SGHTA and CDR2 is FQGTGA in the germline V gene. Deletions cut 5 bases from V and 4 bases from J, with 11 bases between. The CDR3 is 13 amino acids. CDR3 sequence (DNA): TGTGCCAGCAGCGTCGGACAGTCCACTGAAGCTTTCTTT. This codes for CASSVGQSTEAFF. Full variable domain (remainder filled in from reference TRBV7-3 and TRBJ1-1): GAGVSQTPSNKVTEKGKYVELRCDPISGHTALYWYRQSLGQGPEFLIYFQGTGAADDSGLPNDRFFAVRPEGSVSTLKIQRTERGDSAVYLCASSVGQSTEAFFGQGTRLTVV.

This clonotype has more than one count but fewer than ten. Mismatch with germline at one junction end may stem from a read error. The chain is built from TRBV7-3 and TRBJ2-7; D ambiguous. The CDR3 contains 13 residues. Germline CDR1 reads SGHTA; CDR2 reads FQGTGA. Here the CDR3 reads CANSLNTAYEQYF. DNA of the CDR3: TGTGCCAACAGCTTAAATACAGCATACGAGCAGTACTTC.

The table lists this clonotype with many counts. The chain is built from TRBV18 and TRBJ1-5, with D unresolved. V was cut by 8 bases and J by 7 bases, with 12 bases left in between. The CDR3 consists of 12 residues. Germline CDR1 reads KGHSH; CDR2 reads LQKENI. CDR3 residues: CASSPYGQPQHF. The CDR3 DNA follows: TGTGCCAGCAGCCCCTATGGCCAGCCCCAGCATTTT.

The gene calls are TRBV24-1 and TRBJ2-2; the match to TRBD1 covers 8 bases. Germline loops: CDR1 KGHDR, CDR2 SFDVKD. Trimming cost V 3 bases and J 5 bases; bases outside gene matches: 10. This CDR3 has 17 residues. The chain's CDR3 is CATSDRQGTGVTGELFF. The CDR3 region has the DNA TGTGCCACCAGTGATCGACAGGGGACGGGAGTAACCGGGGAGCTGTTTTTT.

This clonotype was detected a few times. DNA of the CDR3: TGCGCCAGCAGCCCGACAGGGTCTGGGGAGCAGTACTTC. This gives the protein CASSPTGSGEQYF. The chain combines TRBV5-1 with TRBJ2-7; 7 bases agree with TRBD1. The CDR3 covers 13 residues. J gave up 7 bases and V 4 bases, and 8 bases lay outside the gene matches. Looked up from germline, CDR1 is SGHRS and CDR2 is YFSETQ.

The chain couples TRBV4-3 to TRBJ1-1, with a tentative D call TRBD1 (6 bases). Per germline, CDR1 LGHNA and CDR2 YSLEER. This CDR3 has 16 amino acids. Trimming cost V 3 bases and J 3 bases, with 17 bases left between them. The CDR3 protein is CASSHWVGDKHTEAFF. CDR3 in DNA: TGCGCCAGCAGCCATTGGGTTGGGGACAAACACACTGAAGCTTTCTTT.

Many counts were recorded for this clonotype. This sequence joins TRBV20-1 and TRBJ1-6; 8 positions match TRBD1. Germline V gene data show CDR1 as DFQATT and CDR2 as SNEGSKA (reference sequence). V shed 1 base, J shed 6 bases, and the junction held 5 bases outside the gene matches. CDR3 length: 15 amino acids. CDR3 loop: CSARVRGQGNSPLHF. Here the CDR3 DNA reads TGCAGTGCTAGAGTCAGAGGACAGGGTAATTCACCCCTCCACTTT.

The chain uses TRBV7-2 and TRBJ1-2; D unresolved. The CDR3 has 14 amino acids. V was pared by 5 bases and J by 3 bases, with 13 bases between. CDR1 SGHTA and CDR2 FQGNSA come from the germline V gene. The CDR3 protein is CASSPDPEDYGYTF. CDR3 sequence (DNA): TGTGCCAGCAGCCCAGATCCAGAAGACTATGGCTACACCTTC.

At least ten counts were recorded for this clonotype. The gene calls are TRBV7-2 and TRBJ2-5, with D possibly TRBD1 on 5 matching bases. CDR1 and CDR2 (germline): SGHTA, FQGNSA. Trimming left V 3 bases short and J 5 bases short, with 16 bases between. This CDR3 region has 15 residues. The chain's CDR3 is CASSFVSGSGETQYF. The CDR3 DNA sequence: TGTGCCAGCAGCTTCGTGTCAGGGTCTGGGGAGACCCAGTACTTC.

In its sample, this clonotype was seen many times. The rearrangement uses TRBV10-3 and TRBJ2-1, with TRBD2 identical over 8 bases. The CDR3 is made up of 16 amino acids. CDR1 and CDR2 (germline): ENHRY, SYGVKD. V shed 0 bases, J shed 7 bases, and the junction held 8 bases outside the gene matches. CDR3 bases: TGTGCCATCAGTGAGTCGTTAGCGGGGACTCAGAATGAGCAGTTCTTC. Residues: CAISESLAGTQNEQFF.

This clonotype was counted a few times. CDR3 DNA sequence: TGTGCCAGCAGGGGGGGACTAGCAGTCCCCGGGGAGCTGTTTTTT. Translating gives CASRGGLAVPGELFF. The chain links TRBV5-5 to TRBJ2-2; TRBD2 agrees at 9 bases. Germline values: CDR1 SGHKS, CDR2 YYEKEE (reference sequence). The CDR3 has 15 residues. Trimming removed 5 bases from V and 6 bases from J; junction bases left unmatched: 8.

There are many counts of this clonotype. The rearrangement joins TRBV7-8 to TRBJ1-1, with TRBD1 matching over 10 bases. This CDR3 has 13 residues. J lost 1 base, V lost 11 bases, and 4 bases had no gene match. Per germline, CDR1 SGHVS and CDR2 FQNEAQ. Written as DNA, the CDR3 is TGTGCCTCCGACAGGGGGCCGAACACTGAAGCTTTCTTT. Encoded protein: CASDRGPNTEAFF.

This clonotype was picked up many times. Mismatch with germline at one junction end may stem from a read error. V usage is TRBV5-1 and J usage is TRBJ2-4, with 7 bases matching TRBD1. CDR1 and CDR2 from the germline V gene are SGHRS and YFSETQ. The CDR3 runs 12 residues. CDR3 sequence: CASSLDRDRPSF. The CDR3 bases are TGCGCCAGCAGCTTGGATCGGGACAGACCTTCCTTC.

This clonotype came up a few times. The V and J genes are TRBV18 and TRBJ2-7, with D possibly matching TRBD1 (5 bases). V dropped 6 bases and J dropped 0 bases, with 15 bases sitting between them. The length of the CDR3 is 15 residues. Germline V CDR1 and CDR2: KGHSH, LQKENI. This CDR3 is CASSNQGFFSYEQYF. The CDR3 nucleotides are TGTGCCAGCTCCAATCAGGGTTTTTTCTCCTACGAGCAGTACTTC.

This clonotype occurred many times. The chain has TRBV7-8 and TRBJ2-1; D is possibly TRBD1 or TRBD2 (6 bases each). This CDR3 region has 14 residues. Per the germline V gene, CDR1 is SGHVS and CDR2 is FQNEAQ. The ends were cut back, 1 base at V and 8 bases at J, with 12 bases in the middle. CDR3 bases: TGTGCCAGCAGCTTAGAGGGGGGCGGCTATGAGCAGTTCTTC. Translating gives CASSLEGGGYEQFF.

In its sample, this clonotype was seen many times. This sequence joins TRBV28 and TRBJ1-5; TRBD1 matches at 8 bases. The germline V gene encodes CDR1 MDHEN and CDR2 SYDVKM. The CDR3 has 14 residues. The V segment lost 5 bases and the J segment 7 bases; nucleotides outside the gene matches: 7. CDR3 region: CASSLGQGGQPQHF. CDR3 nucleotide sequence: TGTGCCAGCAGTCTCGGACAGGGCGGACAGCCCCAGCATTTT.

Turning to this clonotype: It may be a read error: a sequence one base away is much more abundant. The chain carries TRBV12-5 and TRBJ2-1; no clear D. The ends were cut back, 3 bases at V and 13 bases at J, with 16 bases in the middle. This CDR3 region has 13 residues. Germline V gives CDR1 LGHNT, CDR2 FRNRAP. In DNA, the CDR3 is TGTGCTAGTGGTTTCTCCGGGTCGGAGACCCAGTTCTTC. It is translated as CASGFSGSETQFF.

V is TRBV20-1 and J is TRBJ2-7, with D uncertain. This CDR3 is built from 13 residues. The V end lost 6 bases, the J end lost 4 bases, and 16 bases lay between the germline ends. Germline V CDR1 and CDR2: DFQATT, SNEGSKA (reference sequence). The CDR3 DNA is TGCAGTGCCCAGACCCACGGCGGATACGAGCAGTACTTC. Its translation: CSAQTHGGYEQYF.